This is a list of T cell receptor beta chains from one sample in a study of response to subunit inactivated influenza vaccine. Using its own MiXCR run on the RT-PCR reads, TCRdb lists one record per CDR3 protein. The data show more than 700,000 distinct CDR3 sequences, with around 21% seen just once and 10% held by the top ten. Here the sequenced sample was PBMCs from blood, taken roughly 5 days after vaccination. These receptors came from a man in his forties or fifties who received an inactivated influenza vaccine. The CDR3 runs from the conserved cysteine through the conserved F or W. A D gene is named only where the DNA matches it firmly. Where a row states a size, it is once, few, many or the class of an expanded clone; other rows omit it.

>.|TRBV12-3/TRBV12-4|few|TRBJ1-5
CASSLVAGGNQPQHF
TGTGCCAGCAGTTTAGTTGCAGGCGGCAATCAGCCCCAGCATTTT
>.|TRBV5-1|.|TRBJ2-1
CASSSAGRAYNEQFF
TGCGCCAGCAGCTCAGCGGGTCGAGCCTACAATGAGCAGTTCTTC
>.|TRBV6-1|.|TRBJ2-7
CASRRNAYEQYF
TGTGCCAGCAGGCGGAACGCTTACGAGCAGTACTTC
>TRBD1|TRBV12-3/TRBV12-4|few|TRBJ1-5
CASSRTGGWQPQHF
TGTGCCAGCAGTCGGACAGGGGGCTGGCAGCCCCAGCATTTT
>.|TRBV5-5|.|TRBJ2-1
CASSSPGRYRGNEQFF
TGTGCCAGCAGCTCGCCGGGCCGCTATAGGGGAAATGAGCAGTTCTTC
>.|TRBV7-6|.|TRBJ2-3
CASSLGTGRSTDTQYF
TGTGCCAGCAGCTTAGGTACTGGCAGGAGCACAGATACGCAGTATTTT
>.|TRBV7-2|many|TRBJ2-5
CASSLVASETQYF
TGTGCCAGCAGCTTAGTGGCGTCAGAGACCCAGTACTTC
>.|TRBV5-6|few|TRBJ1-3
CASSVGGGNTIYF
TGTGCCAGCAGCGTAGGAGGAGGAAACACCATATATTTT
>TRBD1|TRBV27|few|TRBJ2-7
CASSLRTGPMSSYEQYF
TGTGCCAGCAGTTTAAGGACAGGTCCCATGAGCTCCTACGAGCAGTACTTC
>.|TRBV20-1|.|TRBJ2-3
CSLPADTQYF
TGCAGTCTACCGGCAGATACGCAGTATTTT
>.|TRBV12-3/TRBV12-4|many|TRBJ1-6
CASSTAGGLGSPLHF
TGTGCCAGCAGCACCGCCGGGGGGCTTGGTTCACCCCTCCACTTT
>.|TRBV12-3/TRBV12-4|.|TRBJ2-2
CASTVWGLKNGELFF
TGTGCCAGCACCGTGTGGGGGCTAAAGAACGGGGAGCTGTTTTTT
>.|TRBV6-5|many|TRBJ1-6
CASSYGGLNSPLHF
TGTGCCAGCAGTTACGGGGGCCTCAATTCACCCCTCCACTTT
>.|TRBV5-1|few|TRBJ2-7
CASSLRIGVQSSYEQYF
TGCGCCAGCAGCTTGCGTATCGGGGTGCAGAGCTCCTACGAGCAGTACTTC
>.|TRBV4-2|.|TRBJ1-2
CASSQDWRRKNYGYTF
TGTGCCAGCAGCCAAGATTGGCGCAGGAAGAACTATGGCTACACCTTC
>.|TRBV20-1|.|TRBJ2-7
CSARDRTRQGLYEQYF
TGCAGTGCTAGAGACCGGACGAGGCAGGGCCTCTACGAGCAGTACTTC
>TRBD2|TRBV3-1|.|TRBJ2-5
CASRAGSQTQYF
TGTGCCAGCCGAGCGGGATCCCAGACCCAGTACTTC
>.|TRBV12-3/TRBV12-4|.|TRBJ2-7
CASSPGRQYEQYF
TGTGCCAGCAGCCCGGGACGGCAGTACGAGCAGTACTTC
>.|TRBV7-2|few|TRBJ2-7
CASSFTGFGTYEQYF
TGTGCCAGCAGCTTCACAGGGTTCGGAACCTACGAGCAGTACTTC
>.|TRBV28|few|TRBJ2-1
CASDDTYNEQFF
TGTGCCAGCGACGACACCTACAATGAGCAGTTCTTC
>TRBD2|TRBV7-9|few|TRBJ2-1
CASSPTSGGAEEQFF
TGTGCCAGCAGCCCCACTAGCGGGGGGGCTGAAGAGCAGTTCTTC
>.|TRBV11-2|.|TRBJ2-7
CASSLLRVPYEQYF
TGTGCCAGCAGCTTATTGCGGGTTCCCTACGAGCAGTACTTC
>.|TRBV7-2|few|TRBJ1-5
CASSPSLSQPQHF
TGTGCCAGCAGCCCCTCCCTAAGCCAGCCCCAGCATTTT
>TRBD2|TRBV20-1|.|TRBJ2-1
CSASSGTSGNNEQFF
TGCAGTGCTAGTTCAGGGACTAGCGGAAACAATGAGCAGTTCTTC
>.|TRBV9|.|TRBJ2-3
CASSVGDSINTDTQYF
TGTGCCAGCAGCGTAGGAGATAGCATCAACACAGATACGCAGTATTTT
>.|TRBV5-4|.|TRBJ2-5
CASSLTGRPISTETQYF
TGTGCCAGCAGCCTAACGGGACGCCCCATTTCAACAGAGACCCAGTACTTC
>TRBD2|TRBV2|.|TRBJ2-7
CASSRGTSGSGSHEQYF
TGTGCCAGCAGCCGAGGGACTAGCGGGAGTGGAAGCCACGAGCAGTACTTC
>.|TRBV12-3/TRBV12-4|few|TRBJ2-1
CASRRAETSGSEQFF
TGTGCCAGCAGGCGTGCGGAGACATCCGGGAGTGAGCAGTTCTTC
>.|TRBV6-4|few|TRBJ2-4
CASIDCPVAKNIQYF
TGTGCCAGCATCGACTGCCCGGTAGCCAAAAACATTCAGTACTTC
>TRBD2|TRBV5-4|.|TRBJ2-3
CASSSMTSGNTDTQYF
TGTGCCAGCAGCTCCATGACTAGCGGCAACACAGATACGCAGTATTTT
>TRBD2|TRBV20-1|once|TRBJ2-1
CSARPESGRALGEQFF
TGCAGTGCTAGACCCGAGAGCGGGAGGGCCTTGGGTGAGCAGTTCTTC
>.|TRBV20-1|.|TRBJ2-5
CSAREERGHQETQYF
TGCAGTGCTAGAGAGGAACGGGGTCACCAAGAGACCCAGTACTTC
>.|TRBV9|few|TRBJ2-1
CASSVGGRSSYNEQFF
TGTGCCAGCAGCGTAGGAGGGCGGAGCTCCTACAATGAGCAGTTCTTC
>TRBD2|TRBV3-1|.|TRBJ2-3
CASSQDAGGPLDTQYF
TGTGCCAGCAGCCAAGACGCGGGAGGGCCTCTAGATACGCAGTATTTT
>.|TRBV15|.|TRBJ2-7
CATSFRSSSYEQYF
TGTGCCACCAGCTTTAGATCTAGCTCCTACGAGCAGTACTTC
>.|TRBV5-4|few|TRBJ2-3
CASSLESSADTQYF
TGTGCCAGCAGCTTGGAATCTAGCGCAGATACGCAGTATTTT
>TRBD1|TRBV12-3/TRBV12-4|many|TRBJ2-3
CASSLDRGFGDTQYF
TGTGCCAGCAGTTTGGACAGGGGATTCGGGGATACGCAGTATTTT
>TRBD2|TRBV12-3/TRBV12-4|.|TRBJ2-1
CASSFGTTLPPYNEQFF
TGTGCCAGCAGTTTCGGGACTACACTCCCACCTTACAATGAGCAGTTCTTC
>TRBD1|TRBV20-1|.|TRBJ2-3
CSASRDSHTDTQYF
TGCAGTGCTAGCCGGGACAGCCACACAGATACGCAGTATTTT
>TRBD2|TRBV10-3|.|TRBJ2-1
CAISGTSGSTYNEQFF
TGTGCCATCAGTGGTACTAGCGGGTCCACCTACAATGAGCAGTTCTTC
>TRBD1|TRBV5-1|few|TRBJ2-7
CASSSTGAEQYF
TGCGCCAGCAGCTCGACAGGGGCCGAGCAGTACTTC
>.|TRBV6-1|.|TRBJ2-3
CASSTRSRGDTQYF
TGTGCCAGCAGCACCAGGTCGCGGGGAGATACGCAGTATTTT
>TRBD1|TRBV7-3|.|TRBJ2-5
CASSSYRGSQETQYF
TGTGCCAGCAGCTCTTACAGGGGTTCCCAAGAGACCCAGTACTTC
>.|TRBV10-3|few|TRBJ2-1
CAISILASHYNEQFF
TGTGCCATCAGCATACTAGCCTCCCACTACAATGAGCAGTTCTTC
>.|TRBV6-5|.|TRBJ2-5
CASSYLMGPGAGETQYF
TGTGCCAGCAGTTACCTTATGGGTCCCGGGGCAGGAGAGACCCAGTACTTC
>.|TRBV10-3|once|TRBJ2-1
CAISESYRENEQFF
TGTGCCATCAGTGAATCCTACAGGGAAAATGAGCAGTTCTTC
>.|TRBV7-2|.|TRBJ2-7
CASSSSSGLSYEQYF
TGTGCCAGCAGCTCCTCGTCAGGGCTCTCCTACGAGCAGTACTTC
>TRBD1|TRBV29-1|few|TRBJ1-2
CSVQPPGQPNYGYTF
TGCAGCGTTCAGCCTCCGGGACAGCCTAACTATGGCTACACCTTC